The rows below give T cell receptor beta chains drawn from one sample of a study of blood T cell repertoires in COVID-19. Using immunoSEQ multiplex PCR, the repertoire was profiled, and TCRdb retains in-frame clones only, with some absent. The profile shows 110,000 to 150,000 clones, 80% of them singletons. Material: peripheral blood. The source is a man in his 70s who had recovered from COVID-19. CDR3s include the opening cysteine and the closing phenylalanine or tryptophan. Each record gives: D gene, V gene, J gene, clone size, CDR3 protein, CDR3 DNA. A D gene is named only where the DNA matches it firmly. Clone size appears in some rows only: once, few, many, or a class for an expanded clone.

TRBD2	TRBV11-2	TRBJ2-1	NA	CASSLDPSPAGGSNEQFF	TGTGCCAGCAGCTTAGATCCTTCCCCAGCGGGAGGGAGCAATGAGCAGTTCTTC
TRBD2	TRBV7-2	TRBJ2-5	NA	CASQQVAGEKETQYF	TGTGCCAGCCAGCAGGTAGCGGGAGAGAAAGAGACCCAGTACTTC
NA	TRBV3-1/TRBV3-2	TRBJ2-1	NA	CASSHPRGLNEQFF	TGTGCCAGCAGCCATCCCCGCGGCCTCAATGAGCAGTTCTTC
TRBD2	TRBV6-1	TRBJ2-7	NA	CASSEGAPSGGIYEQYF	TGTGCCAGCAGCGAAGGGGCCCCGTCGGGGGGGATTTACGAGCAGTACTTC
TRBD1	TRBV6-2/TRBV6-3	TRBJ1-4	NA	CASSYGPGQGTEKLFF	TGTGCCAGCAGTTACGGACCGGGACAGGGGACTGAAAAACTGTTTTTT
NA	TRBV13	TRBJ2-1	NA	CASSLAGSGYNEQFF	TGTGCCAGCAGCTTAGCGGGTAGCGGCTACAATGAGCAGTTCTTC
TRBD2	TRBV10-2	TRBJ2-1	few	CASSRLAGERANEQFF	TGCGCCAGCAGTCGACTAGCGGGAGAACGGGCGAATGAGCAGTTCTTC
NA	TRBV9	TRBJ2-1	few	CASSVGVNDEQFF	TGTGCCAGCAGCGTAGGCGTGAACGATGAGCAGTTCTTC
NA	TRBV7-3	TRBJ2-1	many	CASSFSGSSYNEQFF	TGTGCCAGCAGCTTTAGCGGAAGCTCCTACAATGAGCAGTTCTTC
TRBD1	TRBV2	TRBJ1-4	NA	CASRATGSEKLFF	TGTGCCAGCAGGGCGACAGGGAGTGAAAAACTGTTTTTT
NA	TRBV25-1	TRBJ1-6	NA	CASSEYGGDRNSPLHF	TGTGCCAGCAGTGAATATGGCGGGGACCGTAATTCACCCCTCCACTTT
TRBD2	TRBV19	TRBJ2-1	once	CASSPTSGGYNEQFF	TGTGCCAGTAGTCCCACTAGCGGAGGGTACAATGAGCAGTTCTTC
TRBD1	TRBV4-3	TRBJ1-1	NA	CASSQDRQGLGTEAFF	TGCGCCAGCAGCCAAGACCGACAGGGCTTGGGCACTGAAGCTTTCTTT
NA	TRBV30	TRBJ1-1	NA	CAWSRGATEAFF	TGTGCCTGGTCCCGGGGGGCGACTGAAGCTTTCTTT
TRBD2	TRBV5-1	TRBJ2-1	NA	CASSWPGLAGDYNEQFF	TGCGCCAGCAGCTGGCCGGGACTAGCGGGAGACTACAATGAGCAGTTCTTC
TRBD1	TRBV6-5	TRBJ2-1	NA	CASRGRGPLTGQFF	TGTGCCAGCAGGGGCAGGGGGCCCCTAACTGGGCAGTTCTTC
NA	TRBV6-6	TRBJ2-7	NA	CASSGGARYEQYF	TGTGCCAGCAGTGGGGGGGCACGCTACGAGCAGTACTTC
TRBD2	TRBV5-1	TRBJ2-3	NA	CASRPGLGFLDTQYF	TGCGCCAGCAGACCGGGACTAGGGTTCTTAGATACGCAGTATTTT
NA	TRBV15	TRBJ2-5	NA	CATSRPQGLETQYF	TGTGCCACCAGCAGACCTCAGGGGTTGGAGACCCAGTACTTC
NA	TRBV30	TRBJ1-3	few	CAWTRGNTIYF	TGTGCCTGGACGAGAGGAAACACCATATATTTT
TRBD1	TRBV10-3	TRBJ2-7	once	CAISGQGATGGREQYF	TGTGCCATCAGTGGACAGGGGGCGACCGGCGGCCGCGAGCAGTACTTC
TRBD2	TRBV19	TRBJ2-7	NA	CASSKRTSERRNEQYF	TGTGCCAGTAGTAAAAGGACTAGCGAGAGAAGGAACGAGCAGTACTTC
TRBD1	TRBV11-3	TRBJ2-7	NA	CASSLTPTGGTEEQYF	TGTGCCAGCAGCTTAACCCCTACAGGGGGCACGGAGGAGCAGTACTTC
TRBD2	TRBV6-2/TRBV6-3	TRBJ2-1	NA	CASSRRTSGMGVYEQFF	TGTGCCAGCAGTCGCCGGACTAGCGGGATGGGGGTATATGAGCAGTTCTTC
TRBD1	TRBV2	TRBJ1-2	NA	CASSRQGADGYTF	TGTGCCAGCAGCAGACAGGGGGCTGATGGCTACACCTTC
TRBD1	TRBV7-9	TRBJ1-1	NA	CASSLAGGAGTEAFF	TGTGCCAGCAGCTTAGCAGGGGGCGCGGGCACTGAAGCTTTCTTT
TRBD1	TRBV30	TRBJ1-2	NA	CAWTPGQGGYTF	TGTGCCTGGACCCCGGGACAGGGAGGCTACACCTTC
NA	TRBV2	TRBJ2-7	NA	CASKLSWGSTYEQYF	TGTGCCAGCAAATTGTCTTGGGGCAGCACCTACGAGCAGTACTTC
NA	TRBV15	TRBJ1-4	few	CATSRGTTTNEKLFF	TGTGCCACCAGCAGGGGGACAACAACTAATGAAAAACTGTTTTTT
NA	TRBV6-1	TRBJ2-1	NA	CASSEGWRGYNEQFF	TGTGCCAGCAGTGAAGGCTGGCGGGGATACAATGAGCAGTTCTTC
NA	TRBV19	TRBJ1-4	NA	CASSKRGGKLFF	TGTGCCAGTAGTAAAAGGGGAGGAAAACTGTTTTTT
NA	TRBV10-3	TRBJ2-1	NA	CAISESASSSYNEQFF	TGTGCCATCAGTGAGTCCGCATCGAGCTCCTACAATGAGCAGTTCTTC
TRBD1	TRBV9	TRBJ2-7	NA	CASSGTGAHSYEQYF	TGTGCCAGCAGCGGGACAGGGGCCCACTCCTACGAGCAGTACTTC
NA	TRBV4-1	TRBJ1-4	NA	CASSQDSGYREKLFF	TGCGCCAGCAGCCAAGATTCCGGGTATAGGGAAAAACTGTTTTTT
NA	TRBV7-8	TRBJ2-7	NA	CASSFTDFKSSYEQYF	TGTGCCAGCAGCTTCACCGACTTTAAAAGCTCCTACGAGCAGTACTTC
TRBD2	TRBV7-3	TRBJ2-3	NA	CASSSGRGGGKQTTDTQYF	TGTGCCAGCAGCTCTGGGCGGGGGGGAGGTAAGCAAACCACAGATACGCAGTATTTT
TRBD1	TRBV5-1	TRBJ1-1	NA	CASSPGTADTEAFF	TGCGCCAGCAGCCCTGGGACAGCCGACACTGAAGCTTTCTTT
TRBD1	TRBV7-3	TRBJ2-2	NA	CASSLTGTGSTGELFF	TGTGCCAGCAGCTTAACAGGGACAGGGAGCACCGGGGAGCTGTTTTTT
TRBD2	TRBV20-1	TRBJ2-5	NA	CSASELPGLADYQETQYF	TGCAGTGCTAGTGAACTACCGGGACTAGCGGACTATCAAGAGACCCAGTACTTC
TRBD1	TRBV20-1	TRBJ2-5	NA	CSASPFTGGRGETQYF	TGCAGTGCTAGTCCTTTCACAGGGGGCAGGGGGGAGACCCAGTACTTC
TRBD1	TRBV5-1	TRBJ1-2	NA	CASSLDRGWSGGYTF	TGCGCCAGCAGCTTAGACAGGGGCTGGTCGGGCGGCTACACCTTC
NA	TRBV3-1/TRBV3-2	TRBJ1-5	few	CASSQGSGHNQPQHF	TGTGCCAGCAGCCAAGGTTCGGGACACAATCAGCCCCAGCATTTT
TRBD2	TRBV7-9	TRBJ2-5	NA	CASSSEGLAGVYGETQYF	TGTGCCAGCAGCAGTGAGGGACTAGCGGGAGTCTATGGAGAGACCCAGTACTTC
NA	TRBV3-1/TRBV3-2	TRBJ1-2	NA	CASSQRDNYGYTF	TGTGCCAGCAGCCAACGGGATAACTATGGCTACACCTTC
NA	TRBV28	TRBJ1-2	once	CASSLQGYGYTF	TGTGCCAGCAGTCTACAGGGCTATGGCTACACCTTC
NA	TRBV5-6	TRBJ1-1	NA	CASNIQGNTEAFF	TGTGCCAGCAACATACAGGGGAACACTGAAGCTTTCTTT
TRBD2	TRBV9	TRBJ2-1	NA	CASSVEGLAGSYNEQFF	TGTGCCAGCAGCGTAGAAGGACTAGCGGGGTCCTACAATGAGCAGTTCTTC
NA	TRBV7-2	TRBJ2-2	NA	CASSSNAGATGELFF	TGTGCCAGCAGCTCAAACGCGGGGGCCACCGGGGAGCTGTTTTTT
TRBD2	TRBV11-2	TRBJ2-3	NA	CASSPSSSGRAADTQYF	TGTGCCAGCAGCCCATCCTCTAGCGGGAGGGCCGCAGATACGCAGTATTTT
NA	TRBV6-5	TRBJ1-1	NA	CASSLSGEMFF	TGTGCCAGCAGTCTCTCAGGGGAAATGTTCTTT
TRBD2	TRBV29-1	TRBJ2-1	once	CSGLAGGHEQFF	TGCAGTGGACTAGCGGGAGGCCATGAGCAGTTCTTC
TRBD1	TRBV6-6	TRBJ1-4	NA	CASKQGALEEKLFF	TGTGCCAGCAAGCAGGGGGCGCTTGAAGAAAAACTGTTTTTT
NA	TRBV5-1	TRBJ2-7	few	CASSLVAGEGSYEQYF	TGCGCCAGCAGCTTGGTCGCAGGGGAGGGCTCCTACGAGCAGTACTTC
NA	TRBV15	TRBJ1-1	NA	CATSRGANTEAFF	TGTGCCACCAGCAGGGGGGCGAACACTGAAGCTTTCTTT